This TCR beta chain emerged from a study of T cell clonality in common variable immunodeficiency. This clone was counted ten times or more. Its specificity is not known. The read finishes 3 residues shy of the CDR3 end, and the germline J gene is used to complete it. Heparinized whole blood, roughly 4.5 to 9 ml, came from each donor. Study observations and caveats: Authors noted CVID clonality's cause needs subpopulation repertoire sequencing. Shared TCRbeta clones were fewer between CVID subjects than controls. Reportedly, TCR beta sequences from common variable immunodeficiency showed fewer deletions and N-nucleotide insertions.

Per the germline V gene, CDR1 is DFQATT and CDR2 is SNEGSKA (reference sequence). The CDR3 sequence is 15 residues long. With 0 bases clipped from V and 4 bases from J, the junction kept 2 bases outside the gene matches. Assay used: immunoSEQ multiplex PCR; TCRdb lists only in-frame clones, some missing. The sample is made up of under 45,000 clones, none counted only once. The sample consisted of peripheral blood mononuclear cells. The chain employs TRBV20-1 and TRBJ2-2, with 10 bases identical to TRBD1. The TCR was taken from a person between 18 and 70 years old in good health. CDR3: CSARDWTGGTGELFF. The part of the CDR3 DNA that was read is TGCAGTGCTAGAGATTGGACAGGGGGCACCGGGGAG.